These 25 T cell receptor beta chains came from one sample sequenced in a study of blood T cells in healthy people across ages. Together with a sample-barcoded 5' primer, a J-beta primer mix was included in a second PCR lasting about 7 to 11 cycles. TCRdb fed the 5' RACE reads into MiXCR, producing one record per CDR3 protein. The sample lists roughly 2 million distinct CDR3 sequences, roughly 50% occurring once. The material sequenced was blood. The origin of the receptors is a middle-aged woman in good health.

This clonotype was seen just once. V usage is TRBV5-1 and J usage is TRBJ2-3; maybe TRBD1 (6 bases). V shed 7 bases and J shed 2 bases, with 14 bases lying between them. This CDR3 is built from 14 residues. Looked up from germline, CDR1 is SGHRS and CDR2 is YFSETQ. The DNA for the CDR3 is TGCGCCAGCGGACACAGGGAATACACAGATACGCAGTATTTT. Translation: CASGHREYTDTQYF. Full variable domain (rest looked up from reference TRBV5-1 and TRBJ2-3): KAGVTQTPRYLIKTRGQQVTLSCSPISGHRSVSWYQQTPGQGLQFLFEYFSETQRNKGNFPGRFSGRQFSNSRSEMNVSTLELGDSALYLCASGHREYTDTQYFGPGTRLTVL.

The gene calls are TRBV5-1 and TRBJ2-5, with 8 bases matching TRBD1. From germline, CDR1 is SGHRS and CDR2 YFSETQ. The CDR3 loop spans 15 amino acids. V trimming: 3 bases; J trimming: 1 base; junction bases outside the gene matches: 5. CDR3 in amino acids: CASSYGQGIQETQYF. In DNA, the CDR3 is TGCGCCAGCAGCTACGGACAGGGAATCCAAGAGACCCAGTACTTC. The variable domain in full, completed from reference TRBV5-1 and TRBJ2-5, reads KAGVTQTPRYLIKTRGQQVTLSCSPISGHRSVSWYQQTPGQGLQFLFEYFSETQRNKGNFPGRFSGRQFSNSRSEMNVSTLELGDSALYLCASSYGQGIQETQYFGPGTRLLVL.

This clonotype has more than one count but fewer than ten. This chain links TRBV7-2 with TRBJ1-2; 10 nucleotides align to TRBD1. The V segment lost 5 bases and the J segment 6 bases; nucleotides outside the gene matches: 9. Germline values: CDR1 SGHTA, CDR2 FQGNSA. This CDR3 spans 15 amino acids. The CDR3 sequence is CASSPRTGGLDGYTF. As DNA, the CDR3 is TGTGCCAGCAGCCCGCGGACAGGGGGATTGGATGGCTACACCTTC.

The chain joins TRBV6-2 or TRBV6-3 to TRBJ2-1, with 10 bases fitting TRBD2. The J call is uncertain, as TRBJ2-7 better fits the DNA end. The CDR3 totals 15 residues. Germline-derived CDR1 and CDR2 are MNHEY and SVGEGT. The CDR3 here is CASSGKRGGYNEQYF. The CDR3 nucleotides are TGTGCCAGCAGCGGAAAGCGGGGGGGCTACAATGAGCAGTACTTC.

This clonotype has just a few counts. This chain links TRBV7-6 with TRBJ2-7; D may correspond to TRBD1 or TRBD2 (6 bases each). The V and J ends lost 3 bases and 1 base respectively, with 13 bases between them. Germline CDR1 reads SGHVS; CDR2 reads FNYEAQ. The CDR3 extends over 15 amino acids. The DNA for the CDR3 is TGTGCCAGCAGCTTGGGCCAGGGGACTTCCTACGAGCAGTACTTC. Translating it yields CASSLGQGTSYEQYF.

The J gene is TRBJ1-2, the V gene TRBV9, with D uncertain. The CDR3 length is 13 residues. Germline V gene sequence: CDR1 SGDLS, CDR2 YYNGEE. The ends were cut back, 0 bases at V and 5 bases at J, with 8 bases in the middle. The CDR3 sequence: CASSVEMNYGYTF. Written as DNA, the CDR3 is TGTGCCAGCAGCGTAGAAATGAATTATGGCTACACCTTC.

CDR3 protein: CASSYGTGRNEQYF. CDR3 DNA sequence: TGTGCCAGCAGTTACGGGACAGGGAGGAACGAGCAGTACTTC. The chain links TRBV6-5 to TRBJ2-7, with 9 positions matching TRBD1. This CDR3 spans 14 amino acids. Germline CDR1 is MNHEY and CDR2 is SVGAGI. With 2 bases clipped from V and 5 bases from J, the junction kept 4 bases outside the gene matches.

Remarks on this clonotype: A read error may account for a junction end that differs from germline. V gene TRBV20-1 combines with J gene TRBJ2-5; D perhaps matches TRBD2 (5 bases). The CDR3 is 12 amino acids. Germline-derived CDR1 and CDR2 are DFQATT and SNEGSKA (reference sequence). The CDR3 DNA reads TGCAGTGCTAACGGGGAAAACAAGACCCGGTACTTC. Residues: CSANGENKTRYF.

The chain employs TRBV28 and TRBJ1-1, with D perhaps matching TRBD1 (6 bases). Germline V gene sequence: CDR1 MDHEN, CDR2 SYDVKM. The V gene lost 5 bases and the J gene lost 2 bases, with 15 bases spanning the gap. CDR3 length: 15 residues. The CDR3 sequence is CASSDIAGANTEAFF. DNA of the CDR3: TGTGCCAGCAGTGATATCGCAGGGGCAAACACTGAAGCTTTCTTT.

The sample holds a few counts of this clonotype. This chain joins TRBV5-1 and TRBJ2-1; 8 bases are a match to TRBD2. The CDR3 is 16 amino acids. V was pared by 0 bases and J by 9 bases, with 11 bases of the junction left unmatched. CDR1 SGHRS and CDR2 YFSETQ come from the germline V gene. The CDR3 loop reads CASSLVVAGMKSEQFF. CDR3 nucleotides: TGCGCCAGCAGCTTGGTGGTAGCGGGGATGAAGAGTGAGCAGTTCTTC.

With regard to this clonotype: Germline and junction disagree at one end, which may indicate a read error. This chain joins TRBV2 and TRBJ2-6, with 9 bases lining up with TRBD1. Germline V lookup: CDR1 SNHLY, CDR2 FYNNEI. This CDR3 is 18 amino acids long. The CDR3 here is CASSERTGVGSGANVLTF. The CDR3 bases are TGCGCCAGCAGTGAACGGACAGGGGTCGGCTCTGGGGCCAACGTCCTGACTTTC.

V and J are TRBV20-1 and TRBJ1-2; D unresolved. This CDR3 region has 15 residues. With 2 bases removed from V and 2 bases from J, the gap between germline ends came to 15 bases. Germline CDR1 DFQATT, CDR2 SNEGSKA (reference sequence). The DNA of the CDR3 is TGCAGTGCTAGAAGCTCTTTCGGGAGAAACTATGGCTACACCTTC. It is translated as CSARSSFGRNYGYTF.

The chain employs TRBV9 and TRBJ2-5; 9 nucleotides align to TRBD1. The V segment lost 4 bases and the J segment 5 bases; nucleotides outside the gene matches: 9. CDR3 length: 15 residues. The V gene's germline CDR1 is SGDLS and CDR2 YYNGEE. The CDR3 nucleotides are TGTGCCAGCAGCACCATAGGACAGGGGAGGGAGACCCAGTACTTC. The encoded protein is CASSTIGQGRETQYF.

There are many counts of this clonotype. The chain recombines TRBV7-2 with TRBJ2-5; TRBD2 matches at 11 bases. The trim removed 3 bases at V and 4 bases at J, leaving 1 base unmatched. The CDR3 is made up of 14 amino acids. Germline CDR1 SGHTA, CDR2 FQGNSA. The CDR3 nucleotides are TGTGCCAGCAGCTTTAGCGGGGGGGCAGAGACCCAGTACTTC. Translated, it gives CASSFSGGAETQYF.

The V call is TRBV10-2, the J call TRBJ2-3; D assignment may be TRBD1 or TRBD2 (5 bases each). The CDR3 loop spans 16 amino acids. Per the germline V gene, CDR1 is WSHSY and CDR2 is SAAADI. The V and J ends lost 0 bases and 2 bases respectively, with 12 bases between them. The CDR3 region is CASSESRGQPTDTQYF. The CDR3 DNA follows: TGCGCCAGCAGTGAGTCGAGGGGTCAGCCCACAGATACGCAGTATTTT.

The V gene is TRBV15, the J gene TRBJ1-5; tentatively, D is TRBD1 (5 bases). CDR1 and CDR2 from the germline V gene are LNHNV and YYDKDF (reference sequence). Trimming took off 5 bases at V and 10 bases at J, with 12 bases between the two ends. The CDR3 runs 12 residues. CDR3 sequence (DNA): TGTGCCACCAGCGGGACGGTCGATCCCCAGCATTTT. Protein sequence: CATSGTVDPQHF.

The rearrangement joins TRBV6-2 or TRBV6-3 to TRBJ2-1; 9 bases fit TRBD2. In germline, CDR1 is MNHEY, CDR2 SVGEGT. The CDR3 is 17 amino acids. After removal of 4 bases from V and 8 bases from J, the junction contained 15 bases not matched to a gene. In DNA, the CDR3 is TGTGCCAGCAGTTCCCTCGCAGGGCGGGGGGGCTCGGATGAGCAGTTCTTC. Protein sequence: CASSSLAGRGGSDEQFF.

This chain connects TRBV28 to TRBJ1-4; no definite D call. CDR1 MDHEN and CDR2 SYDVKM come from the germline V gene. CDR3 size: 16 residues. Trimming left V 4 bases short and J 2 bases short, with 14 bases between. The CDR3 loop is CASSSDGVGTNEKLFF. In DNA form, the CDR3 reads TGTGCCAGCAGTTCCGACGGTGTGGGCACTAATGAAAAACTGTTTTTT.

The V call is TRBV28, the J call TRBJ2-4; weak D call: TRBD2 (7 bases). The germline CDR1 and CDR2 sequences are MDHEN and SYDVKM. V dropped 2 bases and J dropped 9 bases, with 20 bases sitting between them. The length of the CDR3 is 16 residues. CDR3 sequence (DNA): TGTGCCAGCAGTTTAATGATCGGGGGGCCGGGAGGCATTCAGTACTTC. This codes for CASSLMIGGPGGIQYF.

The chain joins TRBV11-1 to TRBJ2-4, with 7 nucleotides matching TRBD2. Per the germline V gene, CDR1 is SGHAT and CDR2 is FQDESV (reference sequence). V was clipped by 8 bases and J by 8 bases; unmatched bases: 12. The CDR3 is made up of 14 amino acids. In nucleotides, the CDR3 is TGTGCCAGCCGATGGGAGGGCGCCCGGGACATTCAGTACTTC. Amino acid sequence: CASRWEGARDIQYF.

The chain links TRBV10-2 to TRBJ2-7; D unresolved. This CDR3 comprises 13 residues. CDR1 and CDR2 from the germline V gene are WSHSY and SAAADI. V lost 2 bases, J lost 3 bases, and 8 bases lay in between. The CDR3 DNA follows: TGCGCCAGCAGTGAGAGTGTGGTCTACGAGCAGTACTTC. Protein product: CASSESVVYEQYF.

This clonotype was counted between two and nine times. J is TRBJ2-1 and V is TRBV10-3, with a possible D match to TRBD1 (6 bases). The CDR3 contains 15 residues. Germline V gene data show CDR1 as ENHRY and CDR2 as SYGVKD. V shed 3 bases and J shed 1 base, with 10 bases lying between them. This chain's CDR3 is CAISDGTFSYNEQFF. CDR3 nucleotide sequence: TGTGCCATCAGTGACGGGACATTTTCCTACAATGAGCAGTTCTTC.

The rearrangement uses TRBV7-9 and TRBJ2-5; 11 nucleotides line up with TRBD2. With 3 bases clipped from V and 7 bases from J, the junction kept 13 bases outside the gene matches. The CDR3 is 17 amino acids. From germline, CDR1 is SEHNR and CDR2 FQNEAQ (reference sequence). CDR3 nucleotide sequence: TGTGCCAGCAGCTTCGGAGGACTAGCGGGCCCCTGGGGGACCCAGTACTTC. Translated: CASSFGGLAGPWGTQYF.

The V call is TRBV5-5, the J call TRBJ1-2; D possibly corresponds to TRBD1 (5 bases). V was pared by 0 bases and J by 0 bases, with 12 bases between. The CDR3 runs to 16 residues. From germline, CDR1 is SGHKS and CDR2 YYEKEE (reference sequence). The CDR3, as DNA: TGTGCCAGCAGCTTGGGAGGGGACTTGACTAACTATGGCTACACCTTC. Its protein product is CASSLGGDLTNYGYTF.

This clonotype turned up a few times. Here the CDR3 reads CASSHGGGMDEQFF. The CDR3 bases are TGTGCCAGCAGCCACGGGGGGGGGATGGATGAGCAGTTCTTC. The V gene is TRBV7-9, the J gene TRBJ2-1, with TRBD2 matching over 8 bases. Unmatched junction bases numbered 8, after V lost 5 bases and J lost 8 bases. CDR1 is SEHNR, CDR2 FQNEAQ, per germline (reference sequence). The CDR3 covers 14 residues. Using reference TRBV7-9 and TRBJ2-1 for the parts outside the CDR3, the full variable domain is DTGVSQNPRHKITKRGQNVTFRCDPISEHNRLYWYRQTLGQGPEFLTYFQNEAQLEKSRLLSDRFSAERPKGSFSTLEIQRTEQGDSAMYLCASSHGGGMDEQFFGPGTRLTVL.